Listed below are T cell receptor beta chains from one sample, sequenced in a study of blood T cell repertoires in COVID-19. This table comes from immunoSEQ multiplex PCR, and its TCRdb copy is limited to in-frame clones, with some not included. The sample lists 150,000 to 200,000 clones, about three quarters occurring once. The sequenced material came from peripheral blood. The receptors come from a man in his 60s with acute or convalescent COVID-19. Both conserved end residues are part of each CDR3.

J,V,CDR3
TRBJ2-7,TRBV19,CASSDRGLDYEQYF
TRBJ1-1,TRBV4-2,CASSQDQGGSTEAFF
TRBJ2-7,TRBV5-5,CASSLPQGNYEQYF
TRBJ2-7,TRBV3-1/TRBV3-2,CASSQGTSSGDGQYF
TRBJ2-2,TRBV5-1,CASSSTGTPNTGELFF
TRBJ2-7,TRBV11-2,CASSLGSLSSYEQYF
TRBJ2-1,TRBV6-1,CASSERIRDNEQFF
TRBJ2-6,TRBV7-9,CASNSPRDTTGANVLTF
TRBJ1-6,TRBV5-8,CASSPWSGDKPLHF
TRBJ2-5,TRBV7-3,CASSPLAGGQQETQYF
TRBJ2-1,TRBV18,CASSPSGNEQFF
TRBJ1-1,TRBV10-2,CASSEWMDRTNTEAFF
TRBJ1-4,TRBV5-1,CASAYRGRDEKLFF
TRBJ1-1,TRBV9,CASSVVGGDTEAFF
TRBJ2-5,TRBV7-3,CASRVDRGETQYF
TRBJ2-7,TRBV29-1,CSVEYYGQGSYEQYF
TRBJ1-2,TRBV3-1/TRBV3-2,CASSQAASQYNYGYTF
TRBJ2-7,TRBV5-1,CASSQPRDSGVFFSEQYF
TRBJ1-2,TRBV28,CASSFDAGFNGYTF
TRBJ1-1,TRBV2,CASSGDRANTEAFF
TRBJ2-7,TRBV7-3,CASSLNPRTESGKQYF
TRBJ1-2,TRBV24-1,CATSDPTGSRGYTF
TRBJ1-6,TRBV11-2,CASSLTGQGNSPLHF
TRBJ1-4,TRBV4-2,CASSQPGHASEKLFF
TRBJ2-7,TRBV5-1,CASSAGTGESYEQYF
TRBJ2-5,TRBV4-1,CASSQPQGAETQYF
TRBJ1-5,TRBV21-1,CASREGRTLRRGQPQHF
TRBJ1-3,TRBV3-1/TRBV3-2,CASSRQGLRSGNTIYF
TRBJ1-5,TRBV7-2,CASRVSGQPQHF
TRBJ1-2,TRBV10-2,CASSEGGLDGYTF
TRBJ2-1,TRBV15,CATTPAGVGEQFF
TRBJ2-7,TRBV19,CASTSGQGLVYEQYF
TRBJ1-2,TRBV15,CATSNPRGNYGYTF
TRBJ1-2,TRBV3-1/TRBV3-2,CASSLDMTANYGYTF
TRBJ2-3,TRBV7-3,CASSFLAGRTDTQYF
TRBJ2-1,TRBV5-1,CASNPGDPDNEQFF
TRBJ1-1,TRBV15,CATSSGQRQSTEAFF
TRBJ1-2,TRBV6-1,CASSEGGVKNYGYTF
TRBJ1-6,TRBV15,CATSRDVPGNSPLHF
TRBJ1-1,TRBV12-3/TRBV12-4,CASLADTEAFF
TRBJ1-2,TRBV2,CASSTNREAPTGYTF
TRBJ2-5,TRBV6-4,CASSGSTGGAGEVRETQYF
TRBJ2-1,TRBV7-3,CASSLRPGTGGNEQFF
TRBJ2-5,TRBV15,CATSPGIAGNQETQYF
TRBJ2-7,TRBV4-2,CASSQVGGRGSGTYEQYF
TRBJ1-6,TRBV27,CASSLKISDSPLHF
TRBJ1-1,TRBV7-2,CASSLAGARSTEAFF
TRBJ2-1,TRBV3-1/TRBV3-2,CASSRTSGGDGEQFF
TRBJ1-2,TRBV19,CASSLGQGPNYGYTF
TRBJ1-1,TRBV4-3,CASSQGARINTEAFF
TRBJ2-3,TRBV3-1/TRBV3-2,CASSQEGVAGYTQYF
TRBJ2-7,TRBV18,CASSPPREPSYEQYF
TRBJ2-2,TRBV5-5,CASSLTGKANTGELFF
TRBJ2-5,TRBV7-2,CASSEMDRVIQETQYF